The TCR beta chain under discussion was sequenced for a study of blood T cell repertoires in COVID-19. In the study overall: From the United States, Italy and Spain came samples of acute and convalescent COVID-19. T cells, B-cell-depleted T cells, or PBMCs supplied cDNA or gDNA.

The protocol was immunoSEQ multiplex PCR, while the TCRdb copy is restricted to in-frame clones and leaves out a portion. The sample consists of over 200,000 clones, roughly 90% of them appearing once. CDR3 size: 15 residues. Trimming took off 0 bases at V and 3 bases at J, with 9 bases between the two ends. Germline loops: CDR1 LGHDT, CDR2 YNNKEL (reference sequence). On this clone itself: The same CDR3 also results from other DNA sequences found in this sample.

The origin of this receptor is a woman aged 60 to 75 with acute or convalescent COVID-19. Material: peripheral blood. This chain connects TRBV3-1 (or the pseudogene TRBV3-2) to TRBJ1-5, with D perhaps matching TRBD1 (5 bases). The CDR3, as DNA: TGTGCCAGCAGCCAAGAAAGGGGTAACAATCAGCCCCAGCATTTT. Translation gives CASSQERGNNQPQHF.